The 29 T cell receptor beta chains presented below share a single source sample, sequenced in a study of T cell responses to AZD1222 COVID-19 vaccine. Data came from immunoSEQ multiplex PCR; TCRdb stores just in-frame clones and leaves some out. The sample consists of about 180,000 clones, around 94% of them appearing once. The source was peripheral blood, collected on day 0 of AZD1222 vaccination. The receptors stem from an adult in good health.

This clone was seen a single time. The chain couples TRBV19 to TRBJ1-5, with TRBD1 as a possible D gene (6 bases). V was clipped by 7 bases and J by 3 bases, with 16 bases between them. Germline CDR1 reads LNHDA; CDR2 reads SQIVND (reference sequence). The CDR3 consists of 15 residues. CDR3 DNA sequence: TGTGCCAGTACCGGAGGGGGGACCCACAATCAGCCCCAGCATTTT. This codes for CASTGGGTHNQPQHF.

A single count supports this clone. This chain joins TRBV11-2 and TRBJ2-1; TRBD2 aligns across 9 bases. The CDR3 totals 16 residues. The V and J ends lost 4 bases and 10 bases, in that order; junction bases with no gene match: 14. Germline values: CDR1 SGHAT, CDR2 FQNNGV. CDR3 protein: CASSSVPGLARAEQFF. DNA for the CDR3: TGTGCCAGCAGCTCTGTACCGGGACTAGCTAGGGCGGAGCAGTTCTTC.

V gene TRBV3-1 (or the pseudogene TRBV3-2) combines with J gene TRBJ1-2; 9 nucleotides align to TRBD1. Germline assignment: CDR1 LGHDT and CDR2 YNNKEL (reference sequence). With V trimmed by 4 bases and J by 5 bases, 5 bases remained unmatched. This CDR3 has 14 amino acids. CDR3 DNA sequence: TGTGCCAGCAGCCGGACGGGGACAGGGTATGGCTACACCTTC. Protein: CASSRTGTGYGYTF.

The rearrangement joins TRBV6-1 to TRBJ1-5, with no clear D. The CDR3 has 16 residues. Trimming took off 4 bases at V and 1 base at J, with 14 bases between the two ends. Germline V gene lookup returns CDR1 MNHNS and CDR2 SASEGT. The CDR3 DNA follows: TGTGCCAGCAGTGTACGGAAGACGGGGAGCAATCAGCCCCAGCATTTT. This gives the protein CASSVRKTGSNQPQHF.

The rearrangement links TRBV5-4 to TRBJ1-1; D is perhaps TRBD1 (5 bases). The germline gives CDR1 SGHNT, CDR2 YYREEE (reference sequence). Trimming pared 0 bases from V and 1 base from J, leaving 7 bases between. The CDR3 is made up of 14 amino acids. CDR3 in DNA: TGTGCCAGCAGCTTGGTTGGGGGGAACACTGAAGCTTTCTTT. Translating gives CASSLVGGNTEAFF.

The J gene is TRBJ2-7, the V gene TRBV10-3; D not certain. Germline CDR1 ENHRY, CDR2 SYGVKD. The CDR3 has 13 residues. V lost 8 bases and J lost 7, with 18 bases in between. The DNA of the CDR3 is TGTGCCATCGGTGGCCGGCTGTCGGATGAGCAGTACTTC. Translating it yields CAIGGRLSDEQYF.

This chain links TRBV4-1 with TRBJ2-3, with TRBD1 as a possible D gene (5 bases). CDR1 is MGHRA, CDR2 YSYEKL, per germline. This CDR3 spans 16 amino acids. V lost 0 bases and J 2 bases, leaving 12 bases between the germline ends. The CDR3 DNA is TGCGCCAGCAGCCAAGATCGGGCAGGGCCCACAGATACGCAGTATTTT. Translating it yields CASSQDRAGPTDTQYF.

The rearrangement links TRBV19 to TRBJ1-1; D unresolved. Germline-derived CDR1 and CDR2 are LNHDA and SQIVND (reference sequence). This CDR3 is built from 13 residues. Trimming left V 2 bases short and J 1 base short, with 5 bases between. CDR3 sequence reads: CASSINKNTEAFF. The CDR3 region has the DNA TGTGCCAGTAGTATAAACAAGAACACTGAAGCTTTCTTT.

The chain employs TRBV5-1 and TRBJ2-7, with TRBD1 identical over 11 bases. The length of the CDR3 is 14 residues. The germline V gene has CDR1 SGHRS and CDR2 YFSETQ. With V trimmed by 3 bases and J by 3 bases, 2 bases remained unmatched. The chain's CDR3 is CASSSGTGGYEQYF. CDR3 nucleotide sequence: TGCGCCAGCAGCTCCGGGACAGGGGGCTACGAGCAGTACTTC.

This clone was recorded only once. The V and J genes are TRBV6-2 or TRBV6-3 and TRBJ2-7; 12 bases match TRBD2. The CDR3 loop spans 17 amino acids. V was pared by 3 bases and J by 1 base, with 7 bases of the junction left unmatched. Germline V CDR1 and CDR2: MNHEY, SVGEGT. CDR3 in amino acids: CASSYRRTSGDSYEQYF. The CDR3 DNA follows: TGTGCCAGCAGTTATCGGCGGACTAGCGGGGATTCCTACGAGCAGTACTTC.

For this clone: Within the sample, other DNA sequences also encode this same CDR3. The chain employs TRBV6-1 and TRBJ1-1, with D maybe TRBD1 (6 bases). With 3 bases removed from V and 2 bases from J, the gap between germline ends came to 10 bases. The CDR3 consists of 14 residues. Per germline, CDR1 MNHNS and CDR2 SASEGT. Here the CDR3 reads CASSDRGGNTEAFF. The CDR3 DNA reads TGTGCCAGCAGTGATAGGGGGGGAAACACTGAAGCTTTCTTT.

This chain links TRBV6-5 with TRBJ1-2; 7 nucleotides agree with TRBD1. J lost 7 bases, V lost 0 bases, and 5 bases had no gene match. Germline CDR1 is MNHEY and CDR2 is SVGAGI. The length of the CDR3 is 14 residues. CDR3 protein: CASSYSTGIGGYTF. For the CDR3, the DNA is TGTGCCAGCAGTTACTCGACAGGGATCGGTGGCTACACCTTC.

V is TRBV6-5 and J is TRBJ2-1; 8 bases agree with TRBD2. CDR1 MNHEY and CDR2 SVGAGI come from the germline V gene. The trim removed 8 bases at V and 6 bases at J, leaving 6 bases unmatched. The CDR3 sequence is 13 residues long. The CDR3 is CASALAGLNEQFF. The CDR3 nucleotides are TGTGCCAGCGCCCTAGCGGGCCTCAATGAGCAGTTCTTC.

This clone was seen only once. In nucleotides, the CDR3 is TGTGCCAGCAGCTATGAGGGTCCTCCTTTATCCTACGAGCAGTACTTC. Its translation is CASSYEGPPLSYEQYF. The chain carries TRBV7-6 and TRBJ2-7; possible D gene TRBD2, 5 bases. The germline CDR1 and CDR2 sequences are SGHVS and FNYEAQ. The CDR3 is 16 amino acids. V was shortened by 4 bases and J by 1 base, with 17 bases between the two germline ends.

V gene TRBV9 combines with J gene TRBJ2-7; D could derive from TRBD1 or TRBD2 (5 bases each). The germline V and J ends were trimmed by 3 bases and 4 bases, with 17 bases remaining between them. The germline V gene encodes CDR1 SGDLS and CDR2 YYNGEE. This CDR3 region has 15 residues. As DNA, the CDR3 is TGTGCCAGCAGCGCGCGCCGGGACGGCTTTTACGAGCAGTACTTC. Translated: CASSARRDGFYEQYF.

V usage is TRBV9 and J usage is TRBJ1-2; D gene unclear. Germline values: CDR1 SGDLS, CDR2 YYNGEE. V dropped 0 bases and J dropped 8 bases, with 20 bases sitting between them. The length of the CDR3 is 16 residues. CDR3 amino acids: CASSVGSRETNRGYTF. In nucleotides, the CDR3 is TGTGCCAGCAGCGTAGGGTCAAGAGAAACTAATCGGGGCTACACCTTC.

The J gene is TRBJ2-7, the V gene TRBV12-3 or TRBV12-4, with 7 bases lining up with TRBD1. The CDR3 has 13 amino acids. The V segment lost 6 bases and the J segment 3 bases; nucleotides outside the gene matches: 5. The CDR3 is CASSRRQGYEQYF. The CDR3 coding sequence is TGTGCCAGCAGCAGACGACAGGGCTACGAGCAGTACTTC.

The rearrangement joins TRBV10-2 to TRBJ2-7, with 11 bases that match TRBD2. The germline V gene has CDR1 WSHSY and CDR2 SAAADI. CDR3 size: 15 residues. J was trimmed by 3 bases and V by 2 bases; bases with no gene match: 3. The CDR3 DNA is TGCGCCAGCAGTGAGATCGGGACTAGCGGCTACGAGCAGTACTTC. It encodes CASSEIGTSGYEQYF.

The V gene is TRBV4-2, the J gene TRBJ1-2, with D hard to call. The CDR3 consists of 15 residues. CDR1 and CDR2 from the germline V gene are LGHNA and YNFKEQ. With 0 bases removed from V and 6 bases from J, the gap between germline ends came to 14 bases. CDR3 nucleotides: TGTGCCAGCAGCCAAGAGGGCACGGATTGGGATGGCTACACCTTC. Amino acids: CASSQEGTDWDGYTF.

This clone was recorded once. The rearrangement uses TRBV6-5 and TRBJ1-1, with D perhaps TRBD1 (5 bases). V lost 2 bases to trimming and J lost 0 bases, with 10 bases between them. CDR3 size: 15 residues. Germline CDR1 MNHEY, CDR2 SVGAGI. CDR3 loop: CASSYPGRMNTEAFF. Here the CDR3 DNA reads TGTGCCAGCAGTTACCCGGGACGGATGAACACTGAAGCTTTCTTT.

The V and J genes are TRBV7-9 and TRBJ2-4; 10 bases match TRBD1. This CDR3 spans 17 amino acids. Germline lookup yields CDR1 SEHNR and CDR2 FQNEAQ (reference sequence). The J segment lost 1 base and the V segment lost 5 bases, leaving 8 bases of the junction unmatched. The DNA for the CDR3 is TGTGCCAGCAGCCCTGGACAGGGGGTGAAGGCCAAAAACATTCAGTACTTC. It specifies CASSPGQGVKAKNIQYF.

The rearrangement uses TRBV19 and TRBJ2-3; TRBD2 aligns across 10 bases. The V and J ends lost 1 base and 4 bases, in that order; junction bases with no gene match: 5. This CDR3 region has 16 residues. Germline CDR1 reads LNHDA; CDR2 reads SQIVND (reference sequence). The CDR3 loop reads CASSIVEAGGPDTQYF. The DNA of the CDR3 is TGTGCCAGTAGTATAGTGGAAGCGGGAGGGCCAGATACGCAGTATTTT.

The chain is built from TRBV19 and TRBJ1-1; the D gene is possibly TRBD1 (6 bases). The CDR3 is 15 residues long. V lost 5 bases and J lost 1, with 14 bases in between. Germline V gene sequence: CDR1 LNHDA, CDR2 SQIVND (reference sequence). The CDR3 DNA sequence: TGTGCCAGTAGTCCGTACAGGGACCCGAACACTGAAGCTTTCTTT. Its protein is CASSPYRDPNTEAFF. Full variable domain (remainder filled in from reference TRBV19 and TRBJ1-1): DGGITQSPKYLFRKEGQNVTLSCEQNLNHDAMYWYRQDPGQGLRLIYYSQIVNDFQKGDIAEGYSVSREKKESFPLTVTSAQKNPTAFYLCASSPYRDPNTEAFFGQGTRLTVV.

V usage is TRBV5-6 and J usage is TRBJ2-2, with D perhaps matching TRBD2 (5 bases). Trimming took off 9 bases at V and 1 base at J, with 16 bases between the two ends. This CDR3 comprises 15 residues. Looked up from germline, CDR1 is SGHDT and CDR2 is YYEEEE. CDR3 amino acids: CATGERSKNTGELFF. CDR3 DNA sequence: TGTGCCACCGGGGAGAGGTCGAAGAACACCGGGGAGCTGTTTTTT.

The rearrangement joins TRBV7-8 to TRBJ2-1; the match to TRBD2 covers 13 bases. The CDR3 is 17 amino acids. The germline gives CDR1 SGHVS, CDR2 FQNEAQ. With V trimmed by 1 base and J by 5 bases, 5 bases remained unmatched. The CDR3 loop is CASSLGAGLAGNNEQFF. Written as DNA, the CDR3 is TGTGCCAGCAGCTTAGGTGCGGGACTAGCGGGAAACAATGAGCAGTTCTTC.

This chain uses TRBV7-9 with TRBJ1-1; D might be TRBD1 (5 bases). Trimming shortened V by 5 bases and J by 8 bases, and 12 bases separated the two germline ends. CDR3 length: 12 amino acids. Germline-derived CDR1 and CDR2 are SEHNR and FQNEAQ (reference sequence). The CDR3 DNA reads TGTGCCAGCAGCCCCGACAGAAACGAAGCTTTCTTT. Translating it yields CASSPDRNEAFF.

The chain uses TRBV6-5 and TRBJ1-6; D gene unclear. Germline lookup yields CDR1 MNHEY and CDR2 SVGAGI. Trimming removed 5 bases from V and 10 bases from J, with 18 bases in between. This CDR3 comprises 15 residues. CDR3 region: CASSPRALGGSPLHF. The CDR3 DNA reads as TGTGCCAGCAGTCCCCGGGCACTGGGCGGGTCACCCCTCCACTTT.

This chain uses TRBV2 with TRBJ2-1; TRBD2 matches 10 bases. From germline, CDR1 is SNHLY and CDR2 FYNNEI. The J segment lost 0 bases and the V segment lost 3 bases, leaving 11 bases of the junction unmatched. The CDR3 extends over 19 amino acids. Here the CDR3 DNA reads TGTGCCAGCAGTGATTGGGGATCTAGCGGGAGCCGCTCCTACAATGAGCAGTTCTTC. Amino acid sequence: CASSDWGSSGSRSYNEQFF.

The chain recombines TRBV6-2 or TRBV6-3 with TRBJ1-2; D remains unclear. The CDR3 length is 14 residues. V was pared by 6 bases and J by 6 bases, with 17 bases between. Per the germline V gene, CDR1 is MNHEY and CDR2 is SVGEGT. The CDR3 sequence: CASSNGPLSNGYTF. In DNA, the CDR3 is TGTGCCAGCAGCAATGGGCCATTATCCAATGGCTACACCTTC.